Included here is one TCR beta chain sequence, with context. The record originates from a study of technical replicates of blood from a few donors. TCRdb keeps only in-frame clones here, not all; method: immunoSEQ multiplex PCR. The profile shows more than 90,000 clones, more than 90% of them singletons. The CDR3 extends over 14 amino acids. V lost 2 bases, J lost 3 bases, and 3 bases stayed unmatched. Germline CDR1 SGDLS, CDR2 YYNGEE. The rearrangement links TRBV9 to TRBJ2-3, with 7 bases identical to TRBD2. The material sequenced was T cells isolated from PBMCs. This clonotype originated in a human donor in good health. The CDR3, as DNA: TGTGCCAGCAGCGTCCAGGGAGGGACAGATACGCAGTATTTT. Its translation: CASSVQGGTDTQYF.